This TCR beta chain is drawn from a study of blood T cell repertoires in COVID-19. As for the study in general: Donors in the United States, Italy and Spain gave samples during acute or convalescent COVID-19. PBMCs, B-cell-depleted T cells, or T cells were the source of the cDNA or gDNA that made up the material.

This CDR3 region has 16 residues. Losses at the gene ends were 3 bases for V and 5 bases for J; bases not matched to a gene: 7. Germline V gene lookup returns CDR1 LGHNA and CDR2 YNFKEQ. Original analysis: Reference gene primer amplification gave nucleated cell count estimates. Clones were read by immunoSEQ multiplex PCR, and TCRdb kept only the in-frame ones, dropping some. The DNA was the basis for D and trimming; V, J and clone size are from that table. The repertoire holds approximately 280,000 clones, with roughly 90% as singletons. Sequencing was done on a sample of peripheral blood. V usage is TRBV4-2 and J usage is TRBJ2-2; 9 positions agree with TRBD2. The TCR sequence derives from a woman aged 55-75 years with acute or convalescent COVID-19. The CDR3 protein is CASSHRGGGATGELFF. CDR3 nucleotide sequence: TGTGCCAGCAGCCACCGAGGCGGGGGGGCGACCGGGGAGCTGTTTTTT.